The clone carrying this T cell receptor beta chain is a singleton in its sample. This record belongs to a study of shared clonotypes between healthy human individuals. Clones were read by immunoSEQ multiplex PCR, and TCRdb kept only the in-frame ones, dropping some. This repertoire shows roughly 2.6 million clones, approximately 90% found once; its top ten account for roughly 0.14%. Per the germline V gene, CDR1 is LNHDA and CDR2 is SQIVND (reference sequence). V gave up 5 bases and J gave up 1 base, with 8 bases separating them. The CDR3 is 14 amino acids. The chain couples TRBV19 to TRBJ2-2, with D possibly TRBD2 on 5 matching bases. The sequenced material came from naive CD4+ T cells sorted from blood. Subset reported: CD45RA+ positively selected. This clonotype originated in a man aged 18 to 30 in good health. This CDR3 is CASSSGENTGELFF. In nucleotides, the CDR3 is TGTGCCAGTAGTTCCGGGGAGAACACCGGGGAGCTGTTTTTT.